These 15 T cell receptor beta chains were all obtained from the same sample, sequenced in a study of blood T cell repertoires in COVID-19. Sequencing was performed with immunoSEQ multiplex PCR; in TCRdb, only in-frame clones are kept and a portion is missing. The table has 200,000 to 250,000 clones, around 81% seen once. Sequenced sample: peripheral blood. The receptors here all came from a woman in her twenties or thirties who had recovered from COVID-19.

The chain recombines TRBV7-3 with TRBJ2-1; 7 bases match TRBD2. Germline trimming cut 5 bases from V and 5 bases from J; bases unmatched to any gene: 18. Germline CDR1 is SGHTA and CDR2 is FQGTGA. CDR3 length equals 18 residues. The CDR3 is CASSLSPPAGVGNNEQFF. For the CDR3, the DNA is TGTGCCAGCAGCCTCAGCCCGCCGGCGGGAGTGGGGAACAATGAGCAGTTCTTC.

The rearrangement links TRBV28 to TRBJ2-2, with 7 bases identical to TRBD1. Trimming took 5 bases from V and 4 from J; bases not matched to a gene: 7. Germline values: CDR1 MDHEN, CDR2 SYDVKM. The CDR3 length is 15 residues. CDR3 in DNA: TGTGCCAGCAGTCCCGACAGGGCGGTCACCGGGGAGCTGTTTTTT. It specifies CASSPDRAVTGELFF.

The chain joins TRBV4-1 to TRBJ1-6, with 9 nucleotides matching TRBD1. Trimming removed 3 bases from V and 9 bases from J; junction bases left unmatched: 6. Germline CDR1 reads MGHRA; CDR2 reads YSYEKL. This CDR3 has 15 residues. CDR3 bases: TGCGCCAGCAGCCACCGGGACAGGGAAGGTTCACCCCTCCACTTT. This encodes CASSHRDREGSPLHF.

CDR3 bases: TGTGCCAGCAGTCTCTGGACAGACGGTGAGCAGTTCTTC. It is translated as CASSLWTDGEQFF. The chain uses TRBV12-3 or TRBV12-4 and TRBJ2-1, with D possibly being TRBD1 (6 bases). CDR3 size: 13 residues. V was shortened by 5 bases and J by 9 bases, with 14 bases between the two germline ends.

The gene calls are TRBV30 and TRBJ2-3; 8 nucleotides match TRBD2. Per germline, CDR1 GTSNPN and CDR2 SVGIG (reference sequence). The trim removed 0 bases at V and 4 bases at J, leaving 6 bases unmatched. The length of the CDR3 is 15 residues. CDR3 in DNA: TGTGCCTGGAGTGTTGAGGGCGGGAGGCCAGATACGCAGTATTTT. Amino acid sequence: CAWSVEGGRPDTQYF.

This clone was recorded once. The rearrangement joins TRBV6-2 or TRBV6-3 to TRBJ1-5, with D possibly being TRBD1 (6 bases). The CDR3 is made up of 14 amino acids. The V gene's germline CDR1 is MNHEY and CDR2 SVGEGT. V was pared by 5 bases and J by 4 bases, with 12 bases between. The CDR3 here is CASSRRGTNQPQHF. CDR3 DNA sequence: TGTGCCAGCAGTCGCAGGGGAACAAATCAGCCCCAGCATTTT.

The chain is built from TRBV9 and TRBJ2-3; D ambiguous. With 4 bases removed from V and 3 bases from J, the gap between germline ends came to 15 bases. The CDR3 covers 15 residues. The germline gives CDR1 SGDLS, CDR2 YYNGEE. The CDR3 reads CASSFPPSGTDTQYF. For the CDR3, the DNA is TGTGCCAGCAGCTTCCCCCCCTCAGGAACAGATACGCAGTATTTT.

The V call is TRBV27, the J call TRBJ1-5; 7 bases line up with TRBD1. V was clipped by 1 base and J by 4 bases; unmatched bases: 4. Germline V gene sequence: CDR1 MNHEY, CDR2 SMNVEV (reference sequence). The CDR3 extends over 15 amino acids. CDR3 nucleotides: TGTGCCAGCAGTTTATTGGGACAGAAGAATCAGCCCCAGCATTTT. Protein: CASSLLGQKNQPQHF.

V and J are TRBV15 and TRBJ2-5; TRBD2 aligns across 7 bases. The germline CDR1 and CDR2 sequences are LNHNV and YYDKDF (reference sequence). The CDR3 is 15 residues long. V dropped 3 bases and J dropped 4; count of bases not matched to a gene: 8. CDR3 sequence (DNA): TGTGCCACCAGCAGGCCCGCGGGAGTTAGAGAGACCCAGTACTTC. Its translation: CATSRPAGVRETQYF.

This chain connects TRBV2 to TRBJ1-1, with D unresolved. The CDR3 contains 13 residues. V was trimmed by 3 bases and J by 4 bases, leaving 9 bases between them. Germline lookup yields CDR1 SNHLY and CDR2 FYNNEI. CDR3 loop: CASSEDRGTEAFF. The CDR3 region has the DNA TGTGCCAGCAGTGAGGACCGGGGCACTGAAGCTTTCTTT.

This clone was found many times. Compared with germline, one end of the junction differs, possibly owing to a read error. This chain connects TRBV5-6 to TRBJ1-1; D ambiguous. Germline-derived CDR1 and CDR2 are SGHDT and YYEEEE. The CDR3 sequence is 13 residues long. CDR3 region: CASSLGVKTEAFF. CDR3 bases: TGTGCCAGCAGCTTGGGAGTGAAAACTGAAGCTTTCTTT.

This clone was recorded once. V usage is TRBV19 and J usage is TRBJ1-1, with a possible D match to TRBD1 (5 bases). Trimming shortened V by 5 bases and J by 3 bases, and 7 bases separated the two germline ends. The CDR3 runs 12 residues. The germline gives CDR1 LNHDA, CDR2 SQIVND (reference sequence). The CDR3 sequence is CASSPQDTEAFF. The CDR3 bases are TGTGCCAGTAGTCCACAGGACACTGAAGCTTTCTTT.

This sequence joins TRBV29-1 and TRBJ2-7; D may be TRBD2 (5 bases). V was cut by 4 bases and J by 3 bases, with 10 bases left in between. Germline lookup yields CDR1 SQVTM and CDR2 ANQGSEA. This CDR3 has 12 amino acids. The CDR3 here is CSVGTDYYEQYF. The DNA for the CDR3 is TGCAGCGTTGGAACCGACTACTACGAGCAGTACTTC.

V usage is TRBV28 and J usage is TRBJ1-2; D unresolved. This CDR3 is 11 amino acids long. The V and J ends lost 5 bases and 1 base respectively, with 2 bases between them. The germline V gene has CDR1 MDHEN and CDR2 SYDVKM. CDR3: CASSLNYGYTF. CDR3 in DNA: TGTGCCAGCAGTCTTAACTATGGCTACACCTTC.

J is TRBJ2-1 and V is TRBV7-3, with D possibly being TRBD2 (5 bases). CDR3 size: 14 residues. Germline V lookup: CDR1 SGHTA, CDR2 FQGTGA. The germline V and J ends were trimmed by 5 bases and 7 bases, with 15 bases remaining between them. Written as DNA, the CDR3 is TGTGCCAGCAGCCCCTGGACTCGATCTAATGAGCAGTTCTTC. It codes for CASSPWTRSNEQFF.